The rows below give T cell receptor beta chains drawn from one sample of a study of somatic mutations in cytotoxic T cells in rheumatoid arthritis. The assay was immunoSEQ multiplex PCR, and TCRdb's table has in-frame clones only and misses some. This table holds approximately 18,000 clones, roughly 87% found once. Material for sequencing was CD8+ T cells sorted from blood. Receptors originate from an adult with rheumatoid arthritis. The CDR3 runs from the conserved cysteine through the conserved F or W. The D gene is left open where the match is weak. Rows give clone size only sometimes, using once, few, many, or a class for an expanded clone.

-	TRBV5-1	-	TRBJ1-2	TGCGCCAGCAGAGCTGGTCGTCAGGAAGGGGCGAATCTCTATGGCTACACCTTC	CASRAGRQEGANLYGYTF
-	TRBV19	-	TRBJ1-1	TGTGCCAGTAGTATTATATTTGAGCGTGGGGGCACTGAAGCTTTCTTT	CASSIIFERGGTEAFF
-	TRBV7-9	-	TRBJ1-1	TGTGCCAGCAGCGAGGGCCCTAGCCATCCTGAAGCTTTCTTT	CASSEGPSHPEAFF
TRBD1	TRBV10-3	-	TRBJ2-7	TGTGCCATCAGTGAGTCAAAGGACAGGGGATCCTACGAGCAGTACTTC	CAISESKDRGSYEQYF
-	TRBV12-5	-	TRBJ2-3	TGTGCTAGTGGTTTGGTGCCCGCTACGGGCTTGGGCACAGATACGCAGTATTTT	CASGLVPATGLGTDTQYF
TRBD1	TRBV9	-	TRBJ1-1	TGTGCCAGCAGCCCCCTCCACAGGGGGGGTACTGAAGCTTTCTTT	CASSPLHRGGTEAFF
-	TRBV12-2	-	TRBJ2-3	TGTGCAAGTCGCTTAGGACTACGACAGGGCCATAGCACAGATACGCAGTATTTT	CASRLGLRQGHSTDTQYF
-	TRBV19	-	TRBJ1-1	TGTGCCAGTACCCCTCTGACAGGGAACACTGAAGCTTTCTTT	CASTPLTGNTEAFF
-	TRBV5-6	-	TRBJ2-7	TGTGCCAGCAGCTTGGGTGGGGGGCTCTACGAGCAGTACTTC	CASSLGGGLYEQYF
TRBD1	TRBV29-1	once	TRBJ1-2	TGCAGCGTTGGGACAGGTCCGTTGGGAGGCTATGGCTACACCTTC	CSVGTGPLGGYGYTF
-	TRBV27	-	TRBJ2-3	TGTGCCAGCAGTACGGGCCTAGGCACAGATACGCAGTATTTT	CASSTGLGTDTQYF
-	TRBV6-4	-	TRBJ1-1	TGTGCCAGCAGTGACTCCGCCGGGGGTGAGGGCACTGAAGCTTTCTTT	CASSDSAGGEGTEAFF
TRBD1	TRBV7-8	-	TRBJ2-7	TGTGCCAGCAGCGCAGGGACAGGGGAGTACTTC	CASSAGTGEYF
TRBD1	TRBV19	-	TRBJ1-1	TGTGCCAGCTCCCGAGGCGGGGACAGTTACACTGAAGCTTTCTTT	CASSRGGDSYTEAFF
TRBD2	TRBV27	-	TRBJ2-7	TGTGCCAGCAGTAGCGGGGTCTCCTACGAGCAGTACTTC	CASSSGVSYEQYF
-	TRBV4-1	-	TRBJ2-2	TGCGCCAGCAGCCCCAGGGCAGGGAGCACCGGGGAGCTGTTTTTT	CASSPRAGSTGELFF
-	TRBV4-3	-	TRBJ1-6	TGCGCCAGCAGCCAAGAGGATCCGGGGGGAGGTTCACCCCTCCACTTT	CASSQEDPGGGSPLHF
-	TRBV11-2	-	TRBJ1-1	TGTGCCAGCAGCTTAGATCGTGGCAGCAACACTGAAGCTTTCTTT	CASSLDRGSNTEAFF
-	TRBV10-3	few	TRBJ2-1	TGTGCCATCAGTGAGTCTAAGTACAATGAGCAGTTCTTC	CAISESKYNEQFF
-	TRBV7-2	once	TRBJ2-5	TGTGCCAGCAGCTTAGCTGCGCACCTCCAAGAGACCCAGTACTTC	CASSLAAHLQETQYF
-	TRBV6-5	-	TRBJ1-1	TGTGCCAGCAGCCACCAGGAGGACAGTAACACTGAAGCTTTCTTT	CASSHQEDSNTEAFF
TRBD1	TRBV19	once	TRBJ1-1	TGTGCCAGTAGTACCCTACAGGGGGCTCGAACTGAAGCTTTCTTT	CASSTLQGARTEAFF
-	TRBV5-6	medium-sized	TRBJ2-7	TGTGCCAGCAGCGCATCCTACGAGCAGTACTTC	CASSASYEQYF
-	TRBV11-2	few	TRBJ1-2	TGTGCCAGCTACGGCCCATATGGCTACACCTTC	CASYGPYGYTF
-	TRBV4-2	-	TRBJ2-1	TGTGCCAGCAGCCAAGATCCGGGAGTGGAGATTTCCTACAATGAGCAGTTCTTC	CASSQDPGVEISYNEQFF